This T cell receptor beta chain was identified during a study of shared clonotypes between healthy human individuals. For the study at large: Researchers assigned three CD4 naive, three CD4 memory, two CD8 naive and one CD8 memory plate to each donor. Study-level results: Having only a few donors restricted how much genetic and exposure-history diversity was captured.

In the naive CD8 group, cells lacked CD45RO and were positively selected for CCR7, so terminally differentiated effector memory CD45RA+ cells were left out. With V trimmed by 4 bases and J by 3 bases, 2 bases remained unmatched. The length of the CDR3 is 13 residues. Looked up from germline, CDR1 is MGHRA and CDR2 is YSYEKL. Comments on this clone: Its specificity is not known. This specimen includes other DNA sequences encoding the same CDR3.

Evenly divided among several immunoSEQ plates was the genomic DNA of each subset. Original handling: ImmunoSEQ output held junction-only sequences without quality scores, so filtering differed. TCRdb's table, derived via immunoSEQ multiplex PCR, lists solely in-frame clones and lacks some. For V, J and clone size, that table is used; D and trimming come from the DNA. In the table there are about 2.1 million clones, about 94% of which are singletons. The chain recombines TRBV4-1 with TRBJ2-5; 7 bases align to TRBD1. Input material: naive CD8+ T cells from PBMCs. The sequence derives from a man aged 18-30 years in good health. Some clones in this sample may be carry-over from other donors' samples. CDR3 DNA sequence: TGCGCCAGCAGCCTTGACAGGGAAGAGACCCAGTACTTC. Amino acid sequence: CASSLDREETQYF.